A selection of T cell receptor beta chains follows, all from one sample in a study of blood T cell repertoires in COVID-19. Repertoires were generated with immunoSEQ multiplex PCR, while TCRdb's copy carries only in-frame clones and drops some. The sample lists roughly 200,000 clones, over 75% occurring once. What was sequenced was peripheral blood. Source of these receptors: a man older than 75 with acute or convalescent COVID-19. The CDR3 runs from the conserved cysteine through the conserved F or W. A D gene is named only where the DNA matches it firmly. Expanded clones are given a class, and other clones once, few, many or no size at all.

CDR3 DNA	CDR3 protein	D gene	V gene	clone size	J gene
TGCGCCAGCAGCCTCCCAGGGAACACCGGGGAGCTGTTTTTT	CASSLPGNTGELFF	NA	TRBV5-1	NA	TRBJ2-2
TGTGCCTGGAGTGTACTGGGGACAGGGGGTGAAAAACTGTTTTTT	CAWSVLGTGGEKLFF	TRBD1	TRBV30	once	TRBJ1-4
TGTGCCAGCAGTACCAGGGGGGCCACTAATGAAAAACTGTTTTTT	CASSTRGATNEKLFF	TRBD1	TRBV6-5	NA	TRBJ1-4
TGTGCCACCAGTGATTGGGACAGGGTGTACGGGGCCAACGTCCTGACTTTC	CATSDWDRVYGANVLTF	TRBD1	TRBV24-1	NA	TRBJ2-6
TGTGCCAGCAGTCCGGCCGGGCGGGGCCGGGAGACCCAGTACTTC	CASSPAGRGRETQYF	NA	TRBV28	NA	TRBJ2-5
TGCGCCAGCAGTCAAGGTGTGTCAGGGCCCCTTATGAACACTGAAGCTTTCTTT	CASSQGVSGPLMNTEAFF	NA	TRBV23-1	NA	TRBJ1-1
TGTGCCAGCAGCCCAAAGGTTTGGGACAGGGGGTACAATGAGCAGTTCTTC	CASSPKVWDRGYNEQFF	TRBD1	TRBV11-2	NA	TRBJ2-1
TGTGCCAGCAGCCGCCCAGGCACAGATACGCAGTATTTT	CASSRPGTDTQYF	NA	TRBV3-1/TRBV3-2	NA	TRBJ2-3
TGCAGCGTTGAAGGTGGGCAGGGGGCCACCCAGTACTTC	CSVEGGQGATQYF	TRBD1	TRBV29-1	NA	TRBJ2-5
TGTGCCAGCAGTGAGGGGCCCCATCAGCCCCAGCATTTT	CASSEGPHQPQHF	NA	TRBV6-4	once	TRBJ1-5
TGCGCCAGCAGCTCCTTTACAGGGACCCCGGGCGGCTACACCTTC	CASSSFTGTPGGYTF	NA	TRBV5-1	NA	TRBJ1-2
TGCGCCAGCACCCCCAGTGGGCAGACCAGTGAGCAGTTCTTC	CASTPSGQTSEQFF	NA	TRBV10-2	NA	TRBJ2-1
TGTGCCAGCTCACCAAGGGACAGGGCTAGTGAAAAACTGTTTTTT	CASSPRDRASEKLFF	TRBD1	TRBV18	NA	TRBJ1-4
TGTGCCAGCAGCCGAAAGCCGGCCGTGGGAGGAGATACGCAGTATTTT	CASSRKPAVGGDTQYF	NA	TRBV27	NA	TRBJ2-3
TGTGCCAGCACCCTCACAGGGAACACTGAAGCTTTCTTT	CASTLTGNTEAFF	NA	TRBV2	NA	TRBJ1-1
TGTGCCAGCCACCTGAATCCCCTAGCGGCGGGGTACAATGAGCAGTTCTTC	CASHLNPLAAGYNEQFF	TRBD2	TRBV7-2	NA	TRBJ2-1
TGTGCCATCAGTGAGCAAGTAGCGGCCACCGGGGAGCTGTTTTTT	CAISEQVAATGELFF	NA	TRBV10-3	NA	TRBJ2-2
TGTGCCTGGAGTGTACAGTTGGATGAGCAGTTCTTC	CAWSVQLDEQFF	NA	TRBV30	NA	TRBJ2-1
TGTGCCAGTAGTACAGGGGCGCAGGGCTATGGCTACACCTTC	CASSTGAQGYGYTF	NA	TRBV19	once	TRBJ1-2
TGTGCCAGCTCAGGGGGCGCGAATGGCTACACCTTC	CASSGGANGYTF	TRBD1	TRBV27	few	TRBJ1-2
TGTGCCAGTCGGGGTAATGGAAACACCATATATTTT	CASRGNGNTIYF	NA	TRBV9	NA	TRBJ1-3
TGCGCCAGCAGCCAAGATCGAGCGATCGAGCAGTTCTTC	CASSQDRAIEQFF	NA	TRBV4-3	NA	TRBJ2-1
TGTGCCAGTAGAGGGAGGGAAAACAATCAGCCCCAGCATTTT	CASRGRENNQPQHF	NA	TRBV19	few	TRBJ1-5
TGCGCCAGCAGTTTCGTGGGCCGGGAGCAGTTCTTC	CASSFVGREQFF	NA	TRBV5-1	NA	TRBJ2-1
TGCGCCAGCAGTGAGTCGTTGGGACTAGCGGGAACAGATACGCAGTATTTT	CASSESLGLAGTDTQYF	TRBD2	TRBV10-1	NA	TRBJ2-3
TGTGCCAGCAGGAAAACTGGGACAGGGATACATGAGCAGTTCTTC	CASRKTGTGIHEQFF	TRBD1	TRBV5-4	NA	TRBJ2-1
TGTGCCAGCAGAGGGTTACTAGCGGGAAGGAGGGACTACGAGCAGTACTTC	CASRGLLAGRRDYEQYF	TRBD2	TRBV28	NA	TRBJ2-7
TGTGCCAGCTCAGAGTCCGAGACTGAAGCTTTCTTT	CASSESETEAFF	NA	TRBV18	NA	TRBJ1-1
TGTGCCAGCAGCCAAGAAGAAACAAATCACAGGGAAGGCCAGTACTTC	CASSQEETNHREGQYF	NA	TRBV3-1/TRBV3-2	NA	TRBJ2-5
TGTGCCAGCAGCTCTGGGACAGGGGGAGTGGTTGAAAAACTGTTTTTT	CASSSGTGGVVEKLFF	TRBD1	TRBV2	NA	TRBJ1-4
TGTGCCAGCAGTTACTCGCAGGGGGCCAACTATGGCTACACCTTC	CASSYSQGANYGYTF	TRBD1	TRBV6-5	NA	TRBJ1-2
TGTGCCAGCAGCCAGAGTCCGGCTGAAGCTTTCTTT	CASSQSPAEAFF	NA	TRBV3-1/TRBV3-2	NA	TRBJ1-1
TGTGCCAGTAGCGAAACCCTAGCGGGAGGGTACAATGAGCAGTTCTTC	CASSETLAGGYNEQFF	TRBD2	TRBV19	NA	TRBJ2-1
TGTGCCACCAGTGATTTAGGGGGAGGGCCCGGGGAGCTGTTTTTT	CATSDLGGGPGELFF	NA	TRBV24-1	NA	TRBJ2-2
TGCGCCAGCAGCCAAGATGTGGGGACAGGGGGGCTTGGAGCTTTCTTT	CASSQDVGTGGLGAFF	TRBD1	TRBV4-3	NA	TRBJ1-1
TGTGCCAGCAGCGTTCAGACTTCTAATGAAAAACTGTTTTTT	CASSVQTSNEKLFF	NA	TRBV9	NA	TRBJ1-4
TGTGCCAGCAGCTCGGGACTATTTGAGACCCAGTACTTC	CASSSGLFETQYF	TRBD2	TRBV7-6	NA	TRBJ2-5
TGTGCCAGTAGTAACGGACAGGGCGGCTCCTACGAGCAGTACTTC	CASSNGQGGSYEQYF	TRBD1	TRBV19	NA	TRBJ2-7
TGTGCCAGTAGTGGGCGGGAGTGGGGTTACAATGAGCAGTTCTTC	CASSGREWGYNEQFF	TRBD2	TRBV19	NA	TRBJ2-1
TGTGCCAGTAGTACCGCAGCCGGGGGGAGAGCTGAAGCTTTCTTT	CASSTAAGGRAEAFF	NA	TRBV19	NA	TRBJ1-1
TGTGCCAGCAGCTTTTCACAGGGGGATGAAAAACTGTTTTTT	CASSFSQGDEKLFF	TRBD1	TRBV11-3	NA	TRBJ1-4
TGTGCCATCAGACTTGAACTAGATAATTCACCCCTCCACTTT	CAIRLELDNSPLHF	NA	TRBV10-3	NA	TRBJ1-6
TGTGCCAGCAGTGTGGGCCCCGGCATTGAGCAGTTCTTC	CASSVGPGIEQFF	NA	TRBV27	NA	TRBJ2-1
TGTGCCAGCAGTCAGGCTAGCGGCTCCTACGAGCAGTACTTC	CASSQASGSYEQYF	TRBD2	TRBV7-3	NA	TRBJ2-7
TGCGCCAGCAGCTTGTGGGCGGGGAGCTCCTACAATGAGCAGTTCTTC	CASSLWAGSSYNEQFF	NA	TRBV5-1	NA	TRBJ2-1
TGCAGCGTTACAGGGAATCATGAAGCTTTCTTT	CSVTGNHEAFF	NA	TRBV29-1	NA	TRBJ1-1
TGTGCCAGCAGCTTAGCGCGACTAGCGGGAGGGAATGAGCAGTTCTTC	CASSLARLAGGNEQFF	TRBD2	TRBV7-2	NA	TRBJ2-1
TGCGCCAGCAGGGAGGACAGCTCTGGAAACACCATATATTTT	CASREDSSGNTIYF	NA	TRBV10-1	NA	TRBJ1-3
TGTGCCAGCAGCTCCCGCGGGGGGCTAGCGGGGCACACAGATACGCAGTATTTT	CASSSRGGLAGHTDTQYF	TRBD2	TRBV11-2	NA	TRBJ2-3
TGTGCCACCAGCAGAGCTAGCGGGAGGATTACACCGGAGGAGCTGTTTTTT	CATSRASGRITPEELFF	TRBD2	TRBV15	NA	TRBJ2-2
TGCGCCAGCAGCCTTGTTTCGGGGGTGGGCACTGAAGCTTTCTTT	CASSLVSGVGTEAFF	NA	TRBV5-1	NA	TRBJ1-1
TGTGCCAGCAGGAAAGGGGGTGGGTCGAACACTGAAGCTTTCTTT	CASRKGGGSNTEAFF	NA	TRBV6-5	NA	TRBJ1-1
TGTGCCAGCTCACCACCCGGAGCTAGCAATCAGCCCCAGCATTTT	CASSPPGASNQPQHF	NA	TRBV18	once	TRBJ1-5
TGTGCCAGCAGTCCGGGGGTGGACACTGAAGCTTTCTTT	CASSPGVDTEAFF	NA	TRBV12-3/TRBV12-4	few	TRBJ1-1
TGTGCCAGCAGCCAAGATCTGGCGGGAACCTACAATGAGCAGTTCTTC	CASSQDLAGTYNEQFF	NA	TRBV3-1/TRBV3-2	NA	TRBJ2-1